The 2 T cell receptor beta chains presented below share a single source sample, sequenced in a study of blood T cell repertoires in COVID-19. Generated by immunoSEQ multiplex PCR, the TCRdb table keeps only in-frame clones and is missing some. The table shows under 200,000 clones, with roughly 83% occurring only once. The material sequenced was PBMCs or T cells enriched from blood (not recorded which). These receptors were obtained from a woman aged 55 to 70 who had recovered from COVID-19.

This clone appeared once. V usage is TRBV28 and J usage is TRBJ1-2, with D unclear. The V gene lost 5 bases and the J gene lost 3 bases, with 16 bases spanning the gap. Per germline, CDR1 MDHEN and CDR2 SYDVKM. This CDR3 contains 15 residues. The CDR3 DNA reads TGTGCCAGCAGTATGTCGGTAAAGCGCTACTATGGCTACACCTTC. Protein sequence: CASSMSVKRYYGYTF.

Here the CDR3 DNA reads TGCGCCAGCAGCTTGGCGACAGGCCGCGGCTATGGCTACACCTTC. Translated, it gives CASSLATGRGYGYTF. The J gene is TRBJ1-2, the V gene TRBV5-1; weak D call: TRBD1 (6 bases). The ends were cut back, 0 bases at V and 4 bases at J, with 13 bases in the middle. Germline-derived CDR1 and CDR2 are SGHRS and YFSETQ. The CDR3 spans 15 residues.